A selection of T cell receptor beta chains follows, all from one sample in a study of shared clonotypes between healthy human individuals. Method: immunoSEQ multiplex PCR; TCRdb's copy keeps in-frame clones and lacks some. This sample has about 1.9 million clones, with around 93% found just once. The material sequenced was naive CD8+ T cells from PBMCs. The receptors were gathered from a man between 18 and 29 years old in good health. Some clones in this sample may be carry-over from other donors' samples. Each CDR3 is given with its conserved first and last residue. D genes are given only for firm matches. Rows may omit the clone size; those that give it use once, few, many or a size class.

j_call: TRBJ2-2; v_call: TRBV19; d_call: -; clone_size: -; cdr3_nt: TGTGCCAGTAGTATAGGACCCACAAACACCGGGGAGCTGTTTTTT; cdr3_aa: CASSIGPTNTGELFF
j_call: TRBJ1-5; v_call: TRBV7-9; d_call: -; clone_size: -; cdr3_nt: TGTGCCAGCAGCTTAGCGGGGAGCAATCAGCCCCAGCATTTT; cdr3_aa: CASSLAGSNQPQHF
j_call: TRBJ2-5; v_call: TRBV7-3; d_call: -; clone_size: -; cdr3_nt: TGTGCCAGCAGCAACTACTTCGGGACCCAGTACTTC; cdr3_aa: CASSNYFGTQYF
j_call: TRBJ2-5; v_call: TRBV28; d_call: TRBD2; clone_size: -; cdr3_nt: TGTGCCAGCAGCCGCACGTCGACTAGCGGGAAAGAGACCCAGTACTTC; cdr3_aa: CASSRTSTSGKETQYF
j_call: TRBJ1-3; v_call: TRBV19; d_call: TRBD1; clone_size: -; cdr3_nt: TGTGCCAGTACCCCGGACAGGGGGCTGTATGGAAACACCATATATTTT; cdr3_aa: CASTPDRGLYGNTIYF
j_call: TRBJ2-7; v_call: TRBV11-1; d_call: -; clone_size: once; cdr3_nt: TGTGCCAGCAGCTTAGCGCTTGGATGGGGGCGCGCAACCTACGAGCAGTACTTC; cdr3_aa: CASSLALGWGRATYEQYF
j_call: TRBJ2-1; v_call: TRBV7-9; d_call: TRBD2; clone_size: -; cdr3_nt: TGTGCCAGCAGCTTAGCGCTGAGGACTAGCGGAGAGGTGCAGTTCTTC; cdr3_aa: CASSLALRTSGEVQFF
j_call: TRBJ2-7; v_call: TRBV7-6; d_call: -; clone_size: -; cdr3_nt: TGTGCCAGCAGCCCCGGCCTCGCTAGCTCCTACGAGCAGTACTTC; cdr3_aa: CASSPGLASSYEQYF
j_call: TRBJ2-7; v_call: TRBV16; d_call: -; clone_size: -; cdr3_nt: TGTGCCAGCAGCCAAACAGGGACCTACGAGCAGTACTTC; cdr3_aa: CASSQTGTYEQYF
j_call: TRBJ2-1; v_call: TRBV27; d_call: TRBD2; clone_size: -; cdr3_nt: TGTGCCAGCAGCCAAAGCGGGATCTACAATGAGCAGTTCTTC; cdr3_aa: CASSQSGIYNEQFF
j_call: TRBJ1-2; v_call: TRBV6-1; d_call: -; clone_size: -; cdr3_nt: TGTGCCAGCAGTGAAGTAAGGGTCCCATATGATGGCTACACCTTC; cdr3_aa: CASSEVRVPYDGYTF
j_call: TRBJ2-1; v_call: TRBV7-3; d_call: -; clone_size: -; cdr3_nt: TGTGCCAGCAGTCCAAACCGGGAATGGTCCTACAATGAGCAGTTCTTC; cdr3_aa: CASSPNREWSYNEQFF
j_call: TRBJ1-1; v_call: TRBV10-1; d_call: -; clone_size: -; cdr3_nt: TGCGCCAGCAGTGAGTACGGAGGTGAAGCTTTCTTT; cdr3_aa: CASSEYGGEAFF
j_call: TRBJ2-7; v_call: TRBV4-3; d_call: -; clone_size: -; cdr3_nt: TGCGCCAGCAGCCAAGCCCTCAGGGATCCTTACGAGCAGTACTTC; cdr3_aa: CASSQALRDPYEQYF
j_call: TRBJ2-7; v_call: TRBV30; d_call: -; clone_size: -; cdr3_nt: TGTGCCTGGAGTTCAGGGTCAACCTACGAGCAGTACTTC; cdr3_aa: CAWSSGSTYEQYF
j_call: TRBJ1-2; v_call: TRBV7-9; d_call: -; clone_size: -; cdr3_nt: TGTGCCAGCAGCTTAGAGGCTTACAGGGCCTCCAACTATGGCTACACCTTC; cdr3_aa: CASSLEAYRASNYGYTF
j_call: TRBJ1-2; v_call: TRBV28; d_call: TRBD1; clone_size: -; cdr3_nt: TGTGCCAGCAGTTTATGGGCAGGGGGTGAGAATGGCTACACCTTC; cdr3_aa: CASSLWAGGENGYTF
j_call: TRBJ2-1; v_call: TRBV9; d_call: TRBD2; clone_size: -; cdr3_nt: TGTGCCAGCAGCCAAAGCGGGAGCTCCTACAATGAGCAGTTCTTC; cdr3_aa: CASSQSGSSYNEQFF
j_call: TRBJ2-1; v_call: TRBV5-1; d_call: -; clone_size: -; cdr3_nt: TGCGCCAGCAGCTTGACCAGGGACAGCGCGGGAGAGCAGTTCTTC; cdr3_aa: CASSLTRDSAGEQFF
j_call: TRBJ2-1; v_call: TRBV15; d_call: -; clone_size: -; cdr3_nt: TGTGCCACCAGCAGAGAGAAGACCCAGGCCTCCTACAATGAGCAGTTCTTC; cdr3_aa: CATSREKTQASYNEQFF
j_call: TRBJ1-2; v_call: TRBV4-1; d_call: -; clone_size: -; cdr3_nt: TGCGCCAGCAGCCACAGGGGCGCTAACTATGGCTACACCTTC; cdr3_aa: CASSHRGANYGYTF
j_call: TRBJ2-5; v_call: TRBV4-3; d_call: -; clone_size: -; cdr3_nt: TGCGCCAGCAGCCAAGATCTACGGGGAGGAGAGACCCAGTACTTC; cdr3_aa: CASSQDLRGGETQYF
j_call: TRBJ2-7; v_call: TRBV7-9; d_call: -; clone_size: once; cdr3_nt: TGTGCCAGCAGTAAGAGCAGGGCCCCCGAGCAGTACTTC; cdr3_aa: CASSKSRAPEQYF
j_call: TRBJ2-5; v_call: TRBV19; d_call: -; clone_size: -; cdr3_nt: TGTGCCAGCAGTATAGATCAAGAGGAGACCCAGTACTTC; cdr3_aa: CASSIDQEETQYF
j_call: TRBJ1-2; v_call: TRBV7-9; d_call: -; clone_size: few; cdr3_nt: TGTGCCAGCAGTAACACAGGGCTCGGCTACACCTTC; cdr3_aa: CASSNTGLGYTF
j_call: TRBJ1-2; v_call: TRBV28; d_call: -; clone_size: -; cdr3_nt: TGTGCCAGCAGCCCGTTTAAGCCTCTGAACTATGGCTACACCTTC; cdr3_aa: CASSPFKPLNYGYTF
j_call: TRBJ2-1; v_call: TRBV19; d_call: -; clone_size: -; cdr3_nt: TGTGCCAGTAACAGCGGGCATCAGGGGGTCAATGAGCAGTTCTTC; cdr3_aa: CASNSGHQGVNEQFF
j_call: TRBJ2-1; v_call: TRBV29-1; d_call: -; clone_size: -; cdr3_nt: TGCAGCGTTGAAGGACAGGTTCTCTACAATGAGCAGTTCTTC; cdr3_aa: CSVEGQVLYNEQFF